This TCR beta chain was sequenced in a study of T cell responses to AZD1222 COVID-19 vaccine. Study results and caveats: Repertoires were sampled only after the peak T cell response.

The CDR3 length is 13 residues. V dropped 5 bases and J dropped 5 bases, with 12 bases sitting between them. Profiled with immunoSEQ multiplex PCR; TCRdb holds only in-frame clones, not every one. Of fewer than 150,000 clones in the sample, around 84% were seen once. Comment on this clone: Its matching antigen is unknown.

Sequencing used peripheral blood, obtained on day 0 of AZD1222 vaccination. This TCR derives from an adult in good health. V is TRBV12-3 or TRBV12-4 and J is TRBJ2-5; TRBD1 might be the D (6 bases). CDR3 residues: CASSRGFRETQYF. CDR3 in DNA: TGTGCCAGCAGTAGGGGGTTCAGGGAGACCCAGTACTTC.